This is a list of T cell receptor beta chains from one sample in a study of CD8 T cells in ankylosing spondylitis. TCRdb re-derived calls from the 5' RACE reads in MiXCR, one entry per CDR3 protein. The sample has under 850,000 distinct CDR3 sequences, 15% to 20% seen once; the top ten hold around 20%. Source material: blood, either unsorted or a sorted T cell fraction (not recorded which). All receptors come from a male donor with ankylosing spondylitis. Both conserved end residues are part of each CDR3. Each record gives: V gene, D gene, J gene, clone size, CDR3 DNA, CDR3 protein. The D gene is left open where the match is weak. A clone size is listed for some rows: how often the clone was seen (once, few, many), or a class if it is expanded.

>TRBV20-1|.|TRBJ2-3|.
TGCAGTGCTAGAGTTTGGTCTGGCACAGATACGCAGTATTTT
CSARVWSGTDTQYF
>TRBV19|.|TRBJ1-4|many
TGTGCCAGTAGTATATTCCACCCTAATGAAAAACTGTTTTTT
CASSIFHPNEKLFF
>TRBV5-1|.|TRBJ1-1|many
TGCGCCAGCAGCTTTGGGAGGGACACTGAAGCTTTCTTT
CASSFGRDTEAFF
>TRBV20-1|TRBD1|TRBJ1-5|many
TGCAGTGCTAGATCCCGACAGGGAGGTGGACAGCCCCAGCATTTT
CSARSRQGGGQPQHF
>TRBV28|.|TRBJ1-5|.
TGTGCCAGCAGTCCCCTGATGGGGGATCAGCCCCAGCATTTT
CASSPLMGDQPQHF
>TRBV30|.|TRBJ1-1|many
TGTGCCTGGAGTGTGACGACAGGAAACACTGAAGCTTTCTTT
CAWSVTTGNTEAFF
>TRBV5-1|.|TRBJ2-7|.
TGCGCCAGCAGCTTGAACAGAAACCACGAGCAGTACTTC
CASSLNRNHEQYF
>TRBV12-3/TRBV12-4|.|TRBJ1-1|many
TGTGCCAGCAGTTTGGGTCGGGGCAGATACTCCGGCGGCACTGAAGCTTTCTTT
CASSLGRGRYSGGTEAFF
>TRBV7-3|.|TRBJ2-7|.
TGTGCCAGCAGCTTAACTGGCCCGGGGACAACAGACTACGAGCAGTACTTC
CASSLTGPGTTDYEQYF
>TRBV7-9|.|TRBJ2-5|.
TGTGCCAGCAGCCCCTCCCGGACCCAAGAGACCCAGTACTTC
CASSPSRTQETQYF
>TRBV11-2|.|TRBJ2-2|many
TGTGCCAGCAGCTTGACAAACACCGGGGAGCTGTTTTTT
CASSLTNTGELFF
>TRBV5-1|.|TRBJ2-7|many
TGCGCCAGCAGCTCTCTACAGGGAAATTCCTACGAGCAGTACTTC
CASSSLQGNSYEQYF
>TRBV9|.|TRBJ2-3|.
TGTGCCAGCAGCTCCAACCCTAGCACAGATACGCAGTATTTT
CASSSNPSTDTQYF
>TRBV12-3/TRBV12-4|.|TRBJ2-6|few
TGTGCCAGCAGTTCCCTCAGGGACGGCCCCTCTGGGGCCAACGTCCTGACTTTC
CASSSLRDGPSGANVLTF
>TRBV7-9|.|TRBJ2-5|.
TGTGCCAGCAGCTTAGGCACAGGTGTAGGAGAGACCCAGTACTTC
CASSLGTGVGETQYF
>TRBV4-1|.|TRBJ2-1|few
TGCGCCAGCAGCCAAGCGAGGTATTACCGTGGAAACTCCTACAATGAGCAGTTCTTC
CASSQARYYRGNSYNEQFF
>TRBV19|TRBD2|TRBJ2-1|.
TGTGCCAGTAGTATTGGGGGACTAATATACAATGAGCAGTTCTTC
CASSIGGLIYNEQFF
>TRBV18|.|TRBJ1-3|.
TGTGCCAGCTCACCCGGGTTCGGAAACACCATATATTTT
CASSPGFGNTIYF
>TRBV12-3/TRBV12-4|TRBD1|TRBJ1-6|.
TGTGCCAGCAGTTTAAGTGGGACAGCTCATTCACCCCTCCACTTT
CASSLSGTAHSPLHF
>TRBV4-1|TRBD1|TRBJ1-5|.
TGCGCCAGCAGCATCCGACAGGGTTGGCAGCCCCAGCATTTT
CASSIRQGWQPQHF
>TRBV13|.|TRBJ1-1|.
TGTGCCAGCAGCTCCACCCCAGGAGACACTGAAGCTTTCTTT
CASSSTPGDTEAFF
>TRBV4-3|.|TRBJ2-7|.
TGCGCCAGCGGCCCGGGACACGGAGACTACGAGCAGTACTTC
CASGPGHGDYEQYF
>TRBV9|.|TRBJ2-2|.
TGTGCCAGCAGCCAATCGGCCCAGGGCACCGGGGAGCTGTTTTTT
CASSQSAQGTGELFF
>TRBV20-1|.|TRBJ1-3|.
TGCAGTGCTAGAGACGGGCAGACTGGAAACACCATATATTTT
CSARDGQTGNTIYF
>TRBV27|.|TRBJ2-7|.
TGTGCCAGCAGTTATCTCGGACCCTACGAGCAGTACTTC
CASSYLGPYEQYF
>TRBV2|TRBD1|TRBJ1-6|many
TGTGCCAGCAGCCGGGGGACAGGGGATAATTCACCCCTCCACTTT
CASSRGTGDNSPLHF
>TRBV7-9|.|TRBJ1-2|.
TGTGCCAGCAGCTCTCATGGACCCAGCCATGGCTACACCTTC
CASSSHGPSHGYTF
>TRBV20-1|.|TRBJ1-2|few
TGCAGTGCTAGACTAGGCGGGGGCGCGAGCTATGGCTACACCTTC
CSARLGGGASYGYTF
>TRBV28|.|TRBJ1-4|.
TGTGCCAGCAGTTTAGCAGGACAGCCTAATGAAAAACTGTTTTTT
CASSLAGQPNEKLFF
>TRBV27|.|TRBJ2-1|few
TGTGCCAGCAGTTTCCGCCCCCCGGGGTGGGGCAATGAGCAGTTCTTC
CASSFRPPGWGNEQFF
>TRBV5-5|.|TRBJ2-1|.
TGTGCCAGCAGCCGCAACGCGGGGCCTGACTACAATGAGCAGTTCTTC
CASSRNAGPDYNEQFF
>TRBV4-3|.|TRBJ1-6|.
TGCGCCAGCAGCCAAGAACGACAGTTCGAGTCACCCCTCCACTTT
CASSQERQFESPLHF
>TRBV12-3/TRBV12-4|.|TRBJ2-3|.
TGTGCCAGCACGGGGCCCCCTAGCACAGATACGCAGTATTTT
CASTGPPSTDTQYF
>TRBV12-3/TRBV12-4|.|TRBJ1-1|.
TGTGCCAGCAGTCGACCAACAGGATTGAACACTGAAGCTTTCTTT
CASSRPTGLNTEAFF
>TRBV30|.|TRBJ1-1|.
TGTGCCTGGAGTGTAGGCAGGGGAGGAACTGAAGCTTTCTTT
CAWSVGRGGTEAFF
>TRBV29-1|TRBD2|TRBJ2-5|.
TGCAGCGTTGGCCTAGCGGGGGGGCGAGAGACCCAGTACTTC
CSVGLAGGRETQYF
>TRBV6-4|.|TRBJ2-2|many
TGTGCCAGCAGTGAACAGGGTGGCACCGGGGAGCTGTTTTTT
CASSEQGGTGELFF
>TRBV20-1|.|TRBJ1-2|.
TGCAGTGCATTCCGGGGTACAGCAGGCTACACCTTC
CSAFRGTAGYTF
>TRBV12-3/TRBV12-4|.|TRBJ1-1|few
TGTGCCAGCAGTTTAGGCAACTTACTTGAAGCTTTCTTT
CASSLGNLLEAFF
>TRBV4-1|.|TRBJ1-2|.
TGCGCCAGCAGCCAAGAGGGGGCTAACTATGGCTACACCTTC
CASSQEGANYGYTF
>TRBV12-3/TRBV12-4|TRBD2|TRBJ2-1|.
TGTGCCAGCAGTTTACTGGCGGGAGGTAGTAACAATGAGCAGTTCTTC
CASSLLAGGSNNEQFF
>TRBV6-1|TRBD2|TRBJ2-1|many
TGTGCCAGCAACCGACTAGCGGGAGAGGGCAATGAGCAGTTCTTC
CASNRLAGEGNEQFF